This T cell receptor beta chain appears in the sequencing data of a study of regulatory T cells in long-lasting Graves disease. Background on the study: A definition of persistent Graves' disease required over 5 years of antithyroid drugs plus positive TSH receptor antibodies. The study, taken as a whole, reports: Persistent disease was associated with favored TRBV28 usage and with favored use of TRBJ1-2 and TRBJ2-5. Sample size was small, which may have lowered accuracy. New patients shared fewer public clonotypes (around 980) than persistent patients did (around 2,700).

In building TCR beta libraries, iRepertoire HTBI primers were used together with Arm-PCR of CDR3 regions. MiXCR, run by TCRdb on the multiplex PCR reads, gives a single entry per CDR3 protein. The sample yields a few hundred thousand distinct CDR3 sequences, approximately 25% seen once. This CDR3 spans 16 amino acids. Trimming stripped 0 bases from V and 7 bases from J, with 16 bases between. The germline V gene encodes CDR1 MNHEY and CDR2 SVGAGI. Time point specified: persistent/refractory GD, antithyroid drugs over 5 years with positive TRAb. RNA isolated from PBMCs was used to make the TCR library. About this clonotype itself: The antigen remains unidentified.

The gene calls are TRBV6-5 and TRBJ1-5; D possibly corresponds to TRBD1 (5 bases). This clonotype was sampled from a woman aged 40 to 55 with Graves disease. The sample here was peripheral blood mononuclear cells (PBMCs), taken when the disease was refractory, from a patient treated with antithyroid drugs. The CDR3 nucleotides are TGTGCCAGCAGTTACTCCGGGACCGGCTTAGGACAGCCCCAGCATTTT. Translating it yields CASSYSGTGLGQPQHF.